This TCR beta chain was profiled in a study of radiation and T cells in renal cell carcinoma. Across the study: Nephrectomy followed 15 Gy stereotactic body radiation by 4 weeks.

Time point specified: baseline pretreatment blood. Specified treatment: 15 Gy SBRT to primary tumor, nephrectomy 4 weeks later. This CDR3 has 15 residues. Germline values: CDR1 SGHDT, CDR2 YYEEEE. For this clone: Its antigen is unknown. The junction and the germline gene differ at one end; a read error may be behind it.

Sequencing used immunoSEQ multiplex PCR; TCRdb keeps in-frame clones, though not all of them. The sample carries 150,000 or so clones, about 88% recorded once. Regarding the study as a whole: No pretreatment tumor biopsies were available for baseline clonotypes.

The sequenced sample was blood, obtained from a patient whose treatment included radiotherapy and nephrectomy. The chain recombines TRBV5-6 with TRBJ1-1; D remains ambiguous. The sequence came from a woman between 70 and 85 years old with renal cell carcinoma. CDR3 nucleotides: TGTGCCAGCAGATTGGGCCCGCTAATCCCATCTGAAGCTTTCTTT. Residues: CASRLGPLIPSEAFF.